The next 18 T cell receptor beta chains were all read from a single sample in a study of human T cells and chemical hapten exposure. Time point given: patch test 1, 2 weeks after DPC sensitization. Treatment denoted: therapeutic diphenylcyclopropenone sensitization with weekly scalp DPC. TCRdb independently ran MiXCR on the RACE reads; one entry per CDR3 protein. Of some 80,000 distinct CDR3 sequences listed, roughly 10% were seen once; the top ten hold approximately 4.4%. This specimen consisted of whole blood, obtained in connection with sensitization to the hapten diphenylcyclopropenone (DPC). The receptors stem from a woman aged 50 to 60 with alopecia areata. Some clones in this sample may be carry-over from other donors' samples.

The rearrangement links TRBV10-3 to TRBJ2-3; D not certain. There are 13 residues in the CDR3. Looked up from germline, CDR1 is ENHRY and CDR2 is SYGVKD. Between the trimmed V and J ends, which lost 3 bases and 0 bases, there was a span of 4 bases. CDR3 nucleotides: TGTGCCATCAGTGACGGTAGCACAGATACGCAGTATTTT. It encodes CAISDGSTDTQYF.

V is TRBV7-9 and J is TRBJ1-1; 7 nucleotides align to TRBD1. Germline V gene data show CDR1 as SEHNR and CDR2 as FQNEAQ (reference sequence). This CDR3 spans 13 amino acids. With 4 bases clipped from V and 12 bases from J, the junction kept 11 bases outside the gene matches. CDR3 bases: TGTGCCAGCAGCTCCGGACAGGAGGGGCTGCCTTTCTTT. Protein sequence: CASSSGQEGLPFF.

This clonotype was counted many times. The chain links TRBV6-2 or TRBV6-3 to TRBJ1-1; 9 bases match TRBD1. The CDR3 length is 14 residues. Germline loops: CDR1 MNHEY, CDR2 SVGEGT. V was pared by 6 bases and J by 5 bases, with 7 bases of the junction left unmatched. In nucleotides, the CDR3 is TGTGCCAGCAGGATACCGGGGACAGGGACTGAAGCTTTCTTT. The encoded protein is CASRIPGTGTEAFF.

This clonotype was recorded many times. The V gene is TRBV6-5, the J gene TRBJ1-2; maybe TRBD1 (6 bases). The V end lost 2 bases, the J end lost 6 bases, and 7 bases lay between the germline ends. CDR3 size: 12 residues. Germline-derived CDR1 and CDR2 are MNHEY and SVGAGI. The CDR3 sequence is CASSYRGDGYTF. CDR3 bases: TGTGCCAGCAGTTACAGGGGGGATGGCTACACCTTC.

This clonotype was picked up a small number of times. V gene TRBV6-6 combines with J gene TRBJ1-1; possibly TRBD1 for D (5 bases). Trimming took off 4 bases at V and 1 base at J, with 16 bases between the two ends. The germline V gene has CDR1 MNHNY and CDR2 SVGAGI (reference sequence). CDR3 length: 16 amino acids. The CDR3 DNA follows: TGTGCCAGCAGTTCCATCGGGACTGGACGGAACACTGAAGCTTTCTTT. Amino acids: CASSSIGTGRNTEAFF.

CDR3 loop: CASSLVELGIQYF. The DNA of the CDR3 is TGTGCCAGCAGCTTAGTGGAATTGGGCATTCAGTACTTC. The chain has TRBV7-9 and TRBJ2-4; D gene uncertain. The germline V gene encodes CDR1 SEHNR and CDR2 FQNEAQ (reference sequence). V was shortened by 1 base and J by 9 bases, with 10 bases between the two germline ends. This CDR3 has 13 amino acids. Full variable domain (missing parts from reference TRBV7-9 and TRBJ2-4): DTGVSQNPRHKITKRGQNVTFRCDPISEHNRLYWYRQTLGQGPEFLTYFQNEAQLEKSRLLSDRFSAERPKGSFSTLEIQRTEQGDSAMYLCASSLVELGIQYFGAGTRLSVL.

This clonotype has more than one count but fewer than ten. J is TRBJ2-7 and V is TRBV18, with 7 nucleotides matching TRBD1. Unmatched junction bases numbered 6, after V lost 8 bases and J lost 2 bases. The germline V gene has CDR1 KGHSH and CDR2 LQKENI. The CDR3 is 13 residues long. The CDR3 DNA sequence: TGTGCCAGCACTCGGGACAGCACCTACGAGCAGTACTTC. Amino acids: CASTRDSTYEQYF.

The chain uses TRBV30 and TRBJ1-1; the D gene is possibly TRBD1 (5 bases). Germline CDR1 is GTSNPN and CDR2 is SVGIG (reference sequence). Between the trimmed V and J ends, which lost 3 bases and 8 bases, there was a span of 10 bases. This CDR3 has 11 amino acids. CDR3 sequence reads: CAWRWGKEAFF. The CDR3 DNA reads as TGTGCCTGGAGGTGGGGGAAGGAAGCTTTCTTT.

This clonotype was detected only a few times. Written as DNA, the CDR3 is TGCGCCAGCAGCCAAAGACAAGCAACTAATGAAAAACTGTTTTTT. It encodes CASSQRQATNEKLFF. The V and J genes are TRBV4-1 and TRBJ1-4; D gene unclear. The germline gives CDR1 MGHRA, CDR2 YSYEKL. V was trimmed by 2 bases and J by 0 bases, leaving 7 bases between them. The CDR3 is 15 amino acids.

This clonotype was counted between two and nine times. V gene TRBV10-3 combines with J gene TRBJ1-2; no clear D. V lost 10 bases and J 7 bases, leaving 16 bases between the germline ends. Germline CDR1 is ENHRY and CDR2 is SYGVKD. This CDR3 is built from 12 residues. The CDR3 nucleotides are TGTGCCACCCAGAGTGGGGTAGGTGGCTACACCTTC. The encoded protein is CATQSGVGGYTF.

This clonotype was picked up a small number of times. This chain connects TRBV20-1 to TRBJ2-5; 8 positions agree with TRBD2. The V gene end was trimmed by 4 bases and the J gene end by 4 bases; junction bases not matched to a gene: 5. The CDR3 consists of 13 residues. Per the germline V gene, CDR1 is DFQATT and CDR2 is SNEGSKA (reference sequence). In nucleotides, the CDR3 is TGCAGTGCTACACCTAGCGGGCCAGAGACCCAGTACTTC. It encodes CSATPSGPETQYF.

The chain recombines TRBV6-1 with TRBJ2-2, with TRBD1 identical over 9 bases. The V and J ends lost 6 bases and 10 bases, in that order; junction bases with no gene match: 9. CDR1 is MNHNS and CDR2 is SASEGT in the germline V gene. There are 14 residues in the CDR3. The CDR3 region is CASRGDRADKELFF. The CDR3 DNA is TGTGCCAGCAGGGGGGACAGGGCGGACAAGGAGCTGTTTTTT.

This clonotype occurred once. The chain carries TRBV6-5 and TRBJ2-7; 9 positions agree with TRBD1. CDR1 is MNHEY, CDR2 SVGAGI, per germline. The junction had 11 bases not matched to a gene; V was cut back by 6 bases and J by 8 bases. This CDR3 spans 14 amino acids. CDR3 in amino acids: CASRDRDRVSKQYF. CDR3 sequence (DNA): TGTGCCAGCAGAGACCGGGACAGGGTTTCTAAGCAGTACTTC.

This clonotype was detected ten times or more. The chain employs TRBV29-1 and TRBJ2-3; possibly TRBD2 for D (6 bases). Germline V gene data show CDR1 as SQVTM and CDR2 as ANQGSEA. The CDR3 is 14 residues long. The V end lost 3 bases, the J end lost 3 bases, and 13 bases lay between the germline ends. The CDR3 sequence: CSVDLGGRTDTQYF. The CDR3 DNA sequence: TGCAGCGTTGACCTTGGAGGGAGGACAGATACGCAGTATTTT.

This clonotype has more than one count but fewer than ten. The rearrangement links TRBV20-1 to TRBJ2-2, with D possibly being TRBD1 or TRBD2 (5 bases each). The germline CDR1 and CDR2 sequences are DFQATT and SNEGSKA (reference sequence). V gave up 0 bases and J gave up 0 bases, with 14 bases separating them. The CDR3 covers 17 residues. The CDR3 loop reads CSARDMMGDANTGELFF. The CDR3 nucleotides are TGCAGTGCTAGAGATATGATGGGGGACGCGAACACCGGGGAGCTGTTTTTT.

V is TRBV24-1 and J is TRBJ2-1, with 7 bases that match TRBD2. Looked up from germline, CDR1 is KGHDR and CDR2 is SFDVKD. There are 14 residues in the CDR3. V trimming: 3 bases; J trimming: 10 bases; junction bases outside the gene matches: 8. The CDR3 DNA follows: TGTGCCACCAGTGATCCCTCGCGTAGCGGGGAGCAGTTCTTC. This translates into CATSDPSRSGEQFF.

Comments on this clonotype: A much larger clone sits a single nucleotide away, making a read error possible. The chain combines TRBV30 with TRBJ2-6, with D tentatively TRBD1 (5 bases). The CDR3 sequence is 13 residues long. Per germline, CDR1 GTSNPN and CDR2 SVGIG (reference sequence). This CDR3 reads CAGGPIGANVLIF. The CDR3 region has the DNA TGTGCCGGCGGACCTATAGGGGCCAACGTCCTGATTTTC.

This clonotype was recorded a few times. This CDR3 reads CASRTPGRQASGNEQFF. The CDR3 DNA is TGTGCCAGCAGAACCCCCGGTAGGCAGGCGAGCGGCAATGAGCAGTTCTTC. The V call is TRBV2, the J call TRBJ2-1; D may be TRBD2 (5 bases). V was clipped by 6 bases and J by 6 bases, with 24 bases between them. The length of the CDR3 is 17 residues. Germline V gene lookup returns CDR1 SNHLY and CDR2 FYNNEI.